The table lists the clone carrying this TCR beta chain with a few counts. The antigen is undetermined. The source of the sample is a study of identical twins. Study-wide results and caveats: It was out-of-frame TCR alpha sharing in monozygotic twins that models underestimated. Excess twin sharing in beta out-of-frame sequences was weaker. Beta clonotypes that were abundant in cord blood contained fewer insertions, a pattern absent from memory repertoires.

CDR3 size: 19 residues. V dropped 0 bases and J dropped 3; count of bases not matched to a gene: 10. Germline CDR1 DFQATT, CDR2 SNEGSKA (reference sequence). Unique molecular identifiers were present on the cDNA, which also gained a universal primer site by template switching. TCRdb reprocessed the 5' RACE reads via MiXCR and lists one record per CDR3 protein. This table has 690,000 or so distinct CDR3 sequences, around 8.6% appearing once. These data were also filed under a second study, of yellow fever vaccine responses in identical twins.

This receptor was obtained from a woman younger than 30 in good health. The sample taken for sequencing was PBMCs. The J gene is TRBJ2-2, the V gene TRBV20-1, with TRBD2 matching over 13 bases. The CDR3 DNA reads TGCAGTGCTAGAGATGTACTAGCGGGGGGGCCGCTTGACACCGGGGAGCTGTTTTTT. Its translation is CSARDVLAGGPLDTGELFF.